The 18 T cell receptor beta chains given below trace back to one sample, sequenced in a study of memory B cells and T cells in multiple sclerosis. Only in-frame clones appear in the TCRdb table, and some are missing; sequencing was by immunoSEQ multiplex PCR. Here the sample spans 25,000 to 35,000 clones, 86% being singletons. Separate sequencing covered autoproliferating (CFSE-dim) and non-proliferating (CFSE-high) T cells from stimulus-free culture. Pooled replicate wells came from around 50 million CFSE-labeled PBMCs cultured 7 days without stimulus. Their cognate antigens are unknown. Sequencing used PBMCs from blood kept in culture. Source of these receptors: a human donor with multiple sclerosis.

CDR3 region: CASSKGGYYEQYF. The CDR3 region has the DNA TGTGCCAGCAGTAAGGGGGGGTACTACGAGCAGTACTTC. The J gene is TRBJ2-7, the V gene TRBV6-1; tentative D call: TRBD2 (7 bases). With 5 bases removed from V and 3 bases from J, the gap between germline ends came to 11 bases. The germline gives CDR1 MNHNS, CDR2 SASEGT. This CDR3 is built from 13 residues.

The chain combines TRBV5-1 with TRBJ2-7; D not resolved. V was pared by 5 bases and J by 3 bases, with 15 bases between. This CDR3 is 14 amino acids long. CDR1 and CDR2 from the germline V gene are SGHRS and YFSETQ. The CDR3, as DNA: TGCGCCAGCAGTCCCACGTCCCTCTACTACGAGCAGTACTTC. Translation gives CASSPTSLYYEQYF.

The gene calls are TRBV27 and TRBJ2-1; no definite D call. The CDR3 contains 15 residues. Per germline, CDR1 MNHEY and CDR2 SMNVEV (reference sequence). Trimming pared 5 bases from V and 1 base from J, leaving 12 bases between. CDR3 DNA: TGTGCCAGCAGTCTTACTGGAGTATCCTACAATGAGCAGTTCTTC. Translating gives CASSLTGVSYNEQFF.

This chain's CDR3 is CASSQGRGNTIYF. The CDR3 coding sequence is TGTGCCAGCAGCCAAGGACGCGGAAACACCATATATTTT. The chain employs TRBV5-6 and TRBJ1-3; D unclear. This CDR3 is built from 13 residues. Germline V gene data show CDR1 as SGHDT and CDR2 as YYEEEE. V was shortened by 4 bases and J by 4 bases, with 9 bases between the two germline ends.

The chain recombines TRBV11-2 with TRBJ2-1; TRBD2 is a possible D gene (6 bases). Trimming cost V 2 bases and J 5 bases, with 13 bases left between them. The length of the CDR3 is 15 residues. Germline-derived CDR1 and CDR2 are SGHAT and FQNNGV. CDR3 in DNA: TGTGCCAGCAGCTTATTTTATCCGGGGGACAATGAGCAGTTCTTC. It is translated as CASSLFYPGDNEQFF. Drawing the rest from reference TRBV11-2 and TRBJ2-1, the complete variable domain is EAGVAQSPRYKIIEKRQSVAFWCNPISGHATLYWYQQILGQGPKLLIQFQNNGVVDDSQLPKDRFSAERLKGVDSTLKIQPAKLEDSAVYLCASSLFYPGDNEQFFGPGTRLTVL.

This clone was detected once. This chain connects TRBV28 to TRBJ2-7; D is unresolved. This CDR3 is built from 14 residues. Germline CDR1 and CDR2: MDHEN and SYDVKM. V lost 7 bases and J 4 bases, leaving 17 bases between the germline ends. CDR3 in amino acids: CASKRTEVGYEQYF. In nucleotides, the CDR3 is TGTGCCAGCAAGAGAACTGAGGTGGGATACGAGCAGTACTTC.

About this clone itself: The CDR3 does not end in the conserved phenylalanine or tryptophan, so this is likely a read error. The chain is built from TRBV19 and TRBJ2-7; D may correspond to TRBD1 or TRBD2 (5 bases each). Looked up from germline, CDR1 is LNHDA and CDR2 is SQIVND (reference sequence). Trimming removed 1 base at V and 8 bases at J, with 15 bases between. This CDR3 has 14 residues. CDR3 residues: CASSIGRDPTKQYL. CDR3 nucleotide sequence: TGTGCCAGTAGTATAGGCAGGGACCCTACGAAGCAGTACCTC.

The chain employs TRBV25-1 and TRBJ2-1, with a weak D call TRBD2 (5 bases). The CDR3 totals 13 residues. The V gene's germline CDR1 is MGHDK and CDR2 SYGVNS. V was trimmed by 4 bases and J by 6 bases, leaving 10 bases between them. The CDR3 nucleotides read TGTGCCAGCAGTGTAACTAGTCTCAATGAGCAGTTCTTC. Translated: CASSVTSLNEQFF.

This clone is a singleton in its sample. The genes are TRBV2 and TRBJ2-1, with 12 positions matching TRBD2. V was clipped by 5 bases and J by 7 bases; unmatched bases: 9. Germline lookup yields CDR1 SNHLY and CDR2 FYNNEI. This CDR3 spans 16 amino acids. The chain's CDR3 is CASSPLAGGPGNEQFF. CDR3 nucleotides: TGTGCCAGCAGTCCCCTAGCGGGGGGGCCGGGGAATGAGCAGTTCTTC. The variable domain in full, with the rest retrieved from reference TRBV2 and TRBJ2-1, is EPEVTQTPSHQVTQMGQEVILRCVPISNHLYFYWYRQILGQKVEFLVSFYNNEISEKSEIFDDQFSVERPDGSNFTLKIRSTKLEDSAMYFCASSPLAGGPGNEQFFGPGTRLTVL.

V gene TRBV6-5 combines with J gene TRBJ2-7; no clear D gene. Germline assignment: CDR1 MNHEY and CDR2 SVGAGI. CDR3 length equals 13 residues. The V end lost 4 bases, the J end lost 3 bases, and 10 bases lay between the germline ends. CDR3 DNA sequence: TGTGCCAGCAGTTTACGGAATCTCTACGAGCAGTACTTC. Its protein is CASSLRNLYEQYF.

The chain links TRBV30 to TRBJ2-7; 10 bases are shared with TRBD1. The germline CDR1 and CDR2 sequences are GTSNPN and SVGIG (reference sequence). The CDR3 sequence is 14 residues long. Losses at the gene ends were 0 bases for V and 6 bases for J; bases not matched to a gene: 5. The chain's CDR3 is CAWSVGTGATEQYF. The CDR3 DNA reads TGTGCCTGGAGTGTGGGGACAGGGGCTACCGAGCAGTACTTC. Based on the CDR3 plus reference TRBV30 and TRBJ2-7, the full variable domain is SQTIHQWPATLVQPVGSPLSLECTVEGTSNPNLYWYRQAAGRGLQLLFYSVGIGQISSEVPQNLSASRPQDRQFILSSKKLLLSDSGFYLCAWSVGTGATEQYFGPGTRLTVT.

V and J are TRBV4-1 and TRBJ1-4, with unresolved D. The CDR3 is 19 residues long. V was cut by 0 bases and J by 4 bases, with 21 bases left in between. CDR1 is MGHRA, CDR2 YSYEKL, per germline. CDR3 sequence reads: CASSQETDRGAGNNEKLFF. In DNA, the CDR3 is TGCGCCAGCAGCCAAGAAACCGACCGCGGAGCCGGAAATAATGAAAAACTGTTTTTT.

The CDR3 here is CASSLRDLRGGNEQFF. The CDR3 DNA reads TGTGCCAGCAGTTTACGGGACTTGCGGGGGGGCAATGAGCAGTTCTTC. J is TRBJ2-1 and V is TRBV6-5; 9 positions match TRBD2. The J segment lost 6 bases and the V segment lost 4 bases, leaving 10 bases of the junction unmatched. The CDR3 is 16 amino acids. The V gene's germline CDR1 is MNHEY and CDR2 SVGAGI.

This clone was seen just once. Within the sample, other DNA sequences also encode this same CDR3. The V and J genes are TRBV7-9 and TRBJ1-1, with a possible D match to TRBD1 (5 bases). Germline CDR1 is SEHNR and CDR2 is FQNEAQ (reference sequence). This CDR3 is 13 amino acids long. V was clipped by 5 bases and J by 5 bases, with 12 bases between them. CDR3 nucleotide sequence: TGTGCCAGCAGCCTCTCCGGGGGGACTGAAGCTTTCTTT. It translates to CASSLSGGTEAFF.

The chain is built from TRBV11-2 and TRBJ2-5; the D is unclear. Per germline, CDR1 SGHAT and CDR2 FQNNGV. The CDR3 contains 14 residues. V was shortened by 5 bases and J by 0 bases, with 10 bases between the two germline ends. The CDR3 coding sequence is TGTGCCAGCAGCCCTAGGTCGTACCAAGAGACCCAGTACTTC. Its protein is CASSPRSYQETQYF.

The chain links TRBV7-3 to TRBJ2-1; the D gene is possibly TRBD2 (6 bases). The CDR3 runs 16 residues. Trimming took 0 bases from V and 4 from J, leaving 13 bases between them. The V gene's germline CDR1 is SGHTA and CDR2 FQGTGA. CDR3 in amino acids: CASSLTTGAIYNEQFF. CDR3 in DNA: TGTGCCAGCAGCTTAACGACGGGAGCGATATACAATGAGCAGTTCTTC.

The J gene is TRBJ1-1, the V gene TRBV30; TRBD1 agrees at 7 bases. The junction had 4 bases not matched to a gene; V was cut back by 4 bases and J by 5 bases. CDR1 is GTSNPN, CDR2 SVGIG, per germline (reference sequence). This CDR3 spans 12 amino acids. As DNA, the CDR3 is TGTGCCTGGATACAGGGGAGGACTGAAGCTTTCTTT. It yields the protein CAWIQGRTEAFF.

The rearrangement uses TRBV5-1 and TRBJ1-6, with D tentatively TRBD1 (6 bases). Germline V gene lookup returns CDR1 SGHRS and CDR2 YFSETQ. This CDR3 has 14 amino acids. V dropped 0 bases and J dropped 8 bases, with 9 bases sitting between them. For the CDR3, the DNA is TGCGCCAGCAGCTTGGAGACAGGTGATTCACCCCTCCACTTT. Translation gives CASSLETGDSPLHF.